This TCR beta chain originates from a study of T cell changes during pregnancy in multiple sclerosis. J gave up 3 bases and V 5 bases, and 12 bases lay outside the gene matches. The germline gives CDR1 MNHNY, CDR2 SVGAGI (reference sequence). The CDR3 has 16 amino acids. Clones were sequenced by immunoSEQ multiplex PCR, and TCRdb holds only the in-frame ones, with some missing. The sample includes 78,000 or so clones, 80% to 95% of them seen just once. The starting material was CD4+ T cells from peripheral blood mononuclear cells, obtained before pregnancy. This rearrangement joins TRBV6-6 to TRBJ1-2; TRBD1 matches at 7 bases. The source of this sequence is a female donor with multiple sclerosis, enrolled in a pregnancy study. The CDR3 DNA follows: TGTGCCAGCAGTACCGGGGACAGCCAGTCCTACTATGGCTACACCTTC. It is translated as CASSTGDSQSYYGYTF.